Listed below are T cell receptor beta chains from one sample, sequenced in a study of identical twins. Each CDR3 protein is one row after TCRdb ran MiXCR on the 5' RACE reads. Of 1,800,000 or so distinct CDR3 sequences in the sample, about 31% were seen once. Sequenced material: cord blood. All receptors come from a newborn girl in good health. Each CDR3 is given with its conserved first and last residue. A D gene is named only where the DNA matches it firmly. Clone size, where shown, is once, few, many, or a class for clones that have expanded.

j_call clone_size d_call v_call cdr3_aa cdr3_nt
TRBJ1-6 NA NA TRBV11-2 CASSPGQLRSPLHF TGTGCCAGCAGCCCAGGACAGTTAAGGTCACCCCTCCACTTT
TRBJ2-7 few TRBD1 TRBV11-2 CASSRNRGPSYEQYF TGTGCCAGCAGCCGAAACAGGGGGCCTTCCTACGAGCAGTACTTC
TRBJ2-1 NA TRBD2 TRBV20-1 CSAQFAGGLNNEQFF TGCAGTGCCCAGTTCGCGGGAGGGCTTAACAATGAGCAGTTCTTC
TRBJ2-4 NA TRBD2 TRBV20-1 CSARPGTSGRAKNIQYF TGCAGTGCTAGGCCCGGGACTAGCGGGAGGGCCAAAAACATTCAGTACTTC
TRBJ2-7 NA NA TRBV20-1 CSARALHAAEQYF TGCAGTGCTAGAGCTCTCCATGCCGCCGAGCAGTACTTC
TRBJ2-1 NA NA TRBV4-1 CASSQVGAGRMHNEQFF TGCGCCAGCAGCCAAGTCGGGGCAGGAAGGATGCACAATGAGCAGTTCTTC
TRBJ2-7 few NA TRBV2 CASGSQGSYEQYF TGTGCCAGCGGATCACAGGGATCCTACGAGCAGTACTTC
TRBJ1-1 NA NA TRBV27 CASSSKSEAFF TGTGCCAGCAGTTCGAAGAGTGAAGCTTTCTTT
TRBJ2-4 few TRBD2 TRBV2 CASSARGGRDIQYF TGTGCCAGCAGCGCCCGCGGGGGGCGGGACATTCAGTACTTC
TRBJ2-2 NA NA TRBV3-1 CASSHLTNTGELFF TGTGCCAGCAGCCACCTAACGAACACCGGGGAGCTGTTTTTT
TRBJ1-5 NA TRBD1 TRBV20-1 CSASPGTGFNQPQHF TGCAGTGCTAGCCCCGGGACAGGGTTCAATCAGCCCCAGCATTTT
TRBJ2-7 NA TRBD1 TRBV28 CASSPRDRGKSDEQYF TGTGCCAGCAGTCCGCGGGACAGGGGGAAGTCGGACGAGCAGTACTTC
TRBJ2-5 few NA TRBV20-1 CSGRPSGETQYF TGCAGTGGGAGGCCGTCCGGAGAGACCCAGTACTTC
TRBJ2-3 NA NA TRBV13 CASSSAASGWVTDTQYF TGTGCCAGCAGCTCGGCGGCTAGTGGGTGGGTTACAGATACGCAGTATTTT
TRBJ1-2 few TRBD1 TRBV20-1 CSASGTGSSGYTF TGCAGTGCTAGCGGGACAGGGTCTTCCGGCTACACCTTC
TRBJ2-7 few TRBD2 TRBV5-1 CASSKGLADVCEQYF TGCGCCAGCAGCAAGGGACTAGCGGACGTCTGCGAGCAGTACTTC
TRBJ2-1 once NA TRBV28 CASSLLWGSSYNEQFF TGTGCCAGCAGTTTACTCTGGGGGTCCTCCTACAATGAGCAGTTCTTC
TRBJ2-5 few NA TRBV2 CASSWTDYQTQYF TGTGCCAGCAGTTGGACAGATTATCAGACCCAGTACTTC
TRBJ2-5 NA NA TRBV12-3/TRBV12-4 CASSSGTRATWQYF TGTGCCAGCAGTTCTGGGACAAGGGCTACTTGGCAGTACTTC
TRBJ2-1 NA TRBD2 TRBV20-1 CSARDLGRAGARSSYNEQFF TGCAGTGCTAGGGACCTAGGACGGGCGGGAGCGAGAAGCTCCTACAATGAGCAGTTCTTC
TRBJ2-3 NA TRBD2 TRBV27 CASSLFSSGSTDTQYF TGTGCCAGCAGTTTATTCTCTAGCGGGAGCACAGATACGCAGTATTTT
TRBJ2-7 NA NA TRBV20-1 CSASGLPEQYF TGCAGTGCTAGTGGGCTCCCCGAGCAGTACTTC
TRBJ2-5 NA NA TRBV11-2 CASSLMALQQYF TGTGCCAGCAGCTTAATGGCCCTTCAGCAGTACTTC
TRBJ1-2 NA NA TRBV7-2 CASSLVIGDYGYTF TGTGCCAGCAGCTTAGTTATAGGGGACTATGGCTACACCTTC
TRBJ1-5 NA NA TRBV19 CASQDGGHSNQPQHF TGTGCCAGCCAAGACGGGGGTCATAGCAATCAGCCCCAGCATTTT
TRBJ1-5 few NA TRBV20-1 CSASTEPSRYQPQHF TGCAGTGCTAGTACGGAGCCAAGTCGGTATCAGCCCCAGCATTTT
TRBJ2-2 few NA TRBV20-1 CSARSSREHTGELFF TGCAGTGCTAGATCAAGCCGCGAGCACACCGGGGAGCTGTTTTTT
TRBJ2-3 few TRBD2 TRBV7-7 CASSSGGTSGRVADTQYF TGTGCTAGCAGCTCCGGCGGGACTAGCGGGAGAGTGGCAGATACGCAGTATTTT
TRBJ2-7 few NA TRBV19 CASSIWGTHEQYF TGTGCCAGTAGTATATGGGGGACCCACGAGCAGTACTTC
TRBJ2-2 NA NA TRBV12-3/TRBV12-4 CASEGDTGELFF TGTGCCAGCGAAGGGGACACCGGGGAGCTGTTTTTT
TRBJ2-1 NA NA TRBV6-2/TRBV6-3 CASSSPGTFYNEQFF TGTGCCAGCAGTTCCCCCGGGACCTTTTACAATGAGCAGTTCTTC
TRBJ2-4 NA NA TRBV4-2 CASSQEGPPSAKNIQYF TGTGCCAGCAGCCAAGAAGGACCCCCAAGCGCCAAAAACATTCAGTACTTC
TRBJ1-1 NA NA TRBV6-5 CASIALGSEAFF TGTGCCAGCATCGCCCTGGGATCTGAAGCTTTCTTT
TRBJ1-1 NA NA TRBV4-2 CASSQRANTEAFF TGTGCCAGCAGCCAAAGGGCCAACACTGAAGCTTTCTTT
TRBJ2-5 few TRBD2 TRBV10-3 CAISLHAPGLALETQYF TGTGCCATCAGCCTTCACGCCCCGGGACTAGCCCTAGAGACCCAGTACTTC
TRBJ2-1 few TRBD1 TRBV6-5 CASSYFGTGGNEQFF TGTGCCAGCAGTTACTTCGGGACAGGGGGCAATGAGCAGTTCTTC
TRBJ2-7 NA NA TRBV20-1 CSAQRGSAVDEQYF TGCAGTGCCCAGAGAGGTAGCGCCGTCGATGAGCAGTACTTC
TRBJ2-3 many NA TRBV6-1 CASSPDRTAPSTDTQYF TGTGCCAGCAGTCCCGACAGGACAGCCCCTAGCACAGATACGCAGTATTTT
TRBJ2-3 NA TRBD2 TRBV20-1 CSASTAGVIAQYF TGCAGTGCTAGTACAGCGGGAGTTATCGCGCAGTATTTT
TRBJ1-1 NA NA TRBV18 CASSRSSNTEAFF TGTGCCAGCTCACGGTCCTCGAACACTGAAGCTTTCTTT
TRBJ2-1 many TRBD1 TRBV27 CASSSDRGKGRGYNEQFF TGTGCCAGCAGTTCGGACAGGGGAAAGGGCAGGGGATACAATGAGCAGTTCTTC
TRBJ1-5 NA NA TRBV12-3/TRBV12-4 CASSFEGVGNQPQHF TGTGCCAGCAGTTTCGAGGGGGTGGGCAATCAGCCCCAGCATTTT
TRBJ2-7 many TRBD2 TRBV5-6 CASSPSGTSRYEQYF TGTGCCAGCAGCCCCTCCGGGACTAGTCGTTACGAGCAGTACTTC
TRBJ1-4 NA TRBD1 TRBV5-1 CASSQGTVGGEKLFF TGCGCCAGCAGCCAAGGGACAGTAGGAGGTGAAAAACTGTTTTTT
TRBJ2-3 few TRBD2 TRBV7-2 CASSSRLAGLTSTDTQYF TGTGCCAGCAGCTCTCGACTAGCGGGTTTGACTAGCACAGATACGCAGTATTTT
TRBJ2-4 many NA TRBV7-2 CASSLTGNIQYF TGTGCCAGCAGCTTAACAGGGAACATTCAGTACTTC
TRBJ2-7 NA TRBD2 TRBV9 CASSVGAGGENEQYF TGTGCCAGCAGCGTAGGAGCGGGAGGAGAGAACGAGCAGTACTTC
TRBJ2-1 many TRBD1 TRBV6-5 CASSWGQGLYNEQFF TGTGCCAGCAGTTGGGGACAGGGGCTCTACAATGAGCAGTTCTTC
TRBJ2-7 NA TRBD2 TRBV4-2 CASSRNSGRAWYEQYF TGTGCCAGCAGCCGAAATAGCGGGAGGGCCTGGTACGAGCAGTACTTC
TRBJ2-3 NA TRBD2 TRBV6-5 CASRVAGAGEDTQYF TGTGCCAGCAGGGTAGCGGGAGCGGGCGAAGATACGCAGTATTTT
TRBJ1-1 NA NA TRBV20-1 CSASTGWGDGFF TGCAGTGCCTCGACAGGCTGGGGGGACGGTTTCTTT